The next 28 T cell receptor beta chains were all read from a single sample in a study of CD8+ T cells in alopecia areata. Extracted RNA was reverse transcribed into cDNA, the sequencing template. The data were produced by immunoSEQ multiplex PCR, yet TCRdb's version contains in-frame clones alone and is incomplete. This table holds roughly 250,000 clones, 65% to 70% found once. Sample: CD4+ T cells sorted from blood, taken at week 0. These receptors were collected from a human donor with alopecia areata.

This clone was detected only once. V and J are TRBV7-9 and TRBJ2-5; D uncertain. The CDR3 runs to 13 residues. V was clipped by 7 bases and J by 7 bases, with 16 bases between them. Per germline, CDR1 SEHNR and CDR2 FQNEAQ (reference sequence). CDR3 nucleotide sequence: TGTGCCAGCACCCGGCCCGCGTCCGGGACCCAGTACTTC. The encoded protein is CASTRPASGTQYF. Using reference TRBV7-9 and TRBJ2-5 for the parts outside the CDR3, the full variable domain is DTGVSQNPRHKITKRGQNVTFRCDPISEHNRLYWYRQTLGQGPEFLTYFQNEAQLEKSRLLSDRFSAERPKGSFSTLEIQRTEQGDSAMYLCASTRPASGTQYFGPGTRLLVL.

The chain combines TRBV15 with TRBJ1-6; D is ambiguous. Germline V CDR1 and CDR2: LNHNV, YYDKDF (reference sequence). Trimming pared 3 bases from V and 9 bases from J, leaving 18 bases between. The CDR3 is made up of 16 amino acids. In DNA form, the CDR3 reads TGTGCCACCAGCAGTGCTAACATGGGCTGGGGTTCACCCCTCCACTTT. This sequence encodes CATSSANMGWGSPLHF.

The genes are TRBV4-3 and TRBJ2-3; D possibly corresponds to TRBD2 (6 bases). CDR1 and CDR2 from the germline V gene are LGHNA and YSLEER. V was trimmed by 4 bases and J by 5 bases, leaving 10 bases between them. CDR3 length: 13 residues. The CDR3 loop is CASSLGGEDTQYF. CDR3 nucleotides: TGCGCCAGCAGCCTGGGGGGAGAAGATACGCAGTATTTT.

The chain joins TRBV1 to TRBJ1-6. TRBV1 is deemed a pseudogene. The CDR3 sequence is 15 residues long. CDR3 region: CTSRPPTAENSPLHF. The CDR3, as DNA: TGCACCAGCAGGCCCCCGACAGCGGAGAATTCACCCCTCCACTTT.

The gene calls are TRBV5-6 and TRBJ2-3, with D possibly matching TRBD1 (6 bases). Germline loops: CDR1 SGHDT, CDR2 YYEEEE. This CDR3 comprises 14 residues. V was clipped by 5 bases and J by 4 bases, with 14 bases between them. For the CDR3, the DNA is TGTGCCAGCAGTAGGACAGTTGTCTCAGATACGCAGTATTTT. Protein product: CASSRTVVSDTQYF.

Worth noting for this clone: Other DNA variants within this sample encode the same CDR3. This chain links TRBV29-1 with TRBJ2-7; 8 positions match TRBD1. The germline CDR1 and CDR2 sequences are SQVTM and ANQGSEA. J gave up 4 bases and V 6 bases, and 8 bases lay outside the gene matches. This CDR3 is 13 amino acids long. DNA for the CDR3: TGCAGCGTCGCCGGACAGGGAGCGTACGAGCAGTACTTC. It codes for CSVAGQGAYEQYF.

The chain combines TRBV30 with TRBJ2-7; 8 bases agree with TRBD2. The CDR3 is made up of 13 amino acids. The trim removed 4 bases at V and 3 bases at J, leaving 5 bases unmatched. CDR1 GTSNPN and CDR2 SVGIG come from the germline V gene (reference sequence). Here the CDR3 reads CAWTSGTSYEQYF. The CDR3 DNA reads TGTGCCTGGACCTCCGGGACTAGCTACGAGCAGTACTTC.

This clone was counted a few times. The chain couples TRBV5-1 to TRBJ2-6; D uncertain. Looked up from germline, CDR1 is SGHRS and CDR2 is YFSETQ. The ends were cut back, 0 bases at V and 4 bases at J, with 11 bases in the middle. CDR3 size: 16 residues. The CDR3: CASSLAPASGANVLTF. The CDR3 DNA reads as TGCGCCAGCAGCTTGGCCCCGGCATCGGGGGCCAACGTCCTGACTTTC.

This rearrangement joins TRBV25-1 to TRBJ2-5; D is unclear. Germline values: CDR1 MGHDK, CDR2 SYGVNS. This CDR3 contains 15 residues. Between the trimmed V and J ends, which lost 2 bases and 0 bases, there was a span of 10 bases. The CDR3 loop reads CASSERTEYQETQYF. The DNA of the CDR3 is TGTGCCAGCAGTGAAAGGACGGAGTACCAAGAGACCCAGTACTTC.

The chain combines TRBV5-1 with TRBJ2-7; the D is unclear. Trimming stripped 1 base from V and 0 bases from J, with 8 bases between. Looked up from germline, CDR1 is SGHRS and CDR2 is YFSETQ. This CDR3 spans 14 amino acids. Here the CDR3 DNA reads TGCGCCAGCAGCTTGACGATCCCCTCCTACGAGCAGTACTTC. It encodes CASSLTIPSYEQYF.

V gene TRBV5-4 combines with J gene TRBJ2-1; D possibly uses TRBD1 or TRBD2 (6 bases each). The CDR3 sequence is 15 residues long. V lost 4 bases to trimming and J lost 1 base, with 12 bases between them. Looked up from germline, CDR1 is SGHNT and CDR2 is YYREEE (reference sequence). CDR3 in amino acids: CASSPRGRSYNEQFF. The CDR3, as DNA: TGTGCCAGCAGCCCCCGGGGGCGTTCCTACAATGAGCAGTTCTTC.

This clone is a singleton in its sample. CDR3 DNA: TGTGCCAGCAGTGAAAGGACAGGGAACACTGAAGCTTTCTTT. This sequence encodes CASSERTGNTEAFF. The V gene is TRBV6-5, the J gene TRBJ1-1; TRBD1 aligns across 7 bases. Germline V CDR1 and CDR2: MNHEY, SVGAGI. V was pared by 5 bases and J by 1 base, with 4 bases of the junction left unmatched. The CDR3 runs to 14 residues.

The CDR3 loop is CSGGGPLGTGYNEQFF. The CDR3 region has the DNA TGCAGCGGGGGGGGCCCCCTGGGAACTGGCTACAATGAGCAGTTCTTC. V gene TRBV29-1 combines with J gene TRBJ2-1; a possible D gene is TRBD2 (7 bases). V shed 7 bases and J shed 3 bases, with 22 bases lying between them. Germline CDR1 reads SQVTM; CDR2 reads ANQGSEA. This CDR3 is built from 16 residues.

This chain joins TRBV7-9 and TRBJ1-1, with D uncertain. This CDR3 has 14 residues. The V gene's germline CDR1 is SEHNR and CDR2 FQNEAQ (reference sequence). Between the trimmed V and J ends, which lost 6 bases and 4 bases, there was a span of 15 bases. CDR3 sequence: CASRRQRAGTEAFF. The CDR3 region has the DNA TGTGCCAGCAGGCGTCAGAGGGCGGGCACTGAAGCTTTCTTT.

The CDR3, as DNA: TGCGCCAGCGGTTCGGGAAATTCGCAGGGCGAGCAGTACTTC. Translated: CASGSGNSQGEQYF. The chain combines TRBV5-1 with TRBJ2-7; D may correspond to TRBD1 or TRBD2 (5 bases each). From germline, CDR1 is SGHRS and CDR2 YFSETQ. With 7 bases removed from V and 6 bases from J, the gap between germline ends came to 20 bases. This CDR3 contains 14 residues.

The chain combines TRBV6-5 with TRBJ1-6; D ambiguous. This CDR3 is 13 amino acids long. With 2 bases removed from V and 6 bases from J, the gap between germline ends came to 5 bases. CDR1 is MNHEY, CDR2 SVGAGI, per germline. The CDR3 DNA is TGTGCCAGCAGTTACCTGAGTAATTCACCCCTCCACTTT. It codes for CASSYLSNSPLHF.

This clone appeared once. The rearrangement joins TRBV15 to TRBJ1-4; TRBD1 might be the D (5 bases). V lost 3 bases to trimming and J lost 8 bases, with 13 bases between them. CDR1 LNHNV and CDR2 YYDKDF come from the germline V gene (reference sequence). The CDR3 consists of 14 residues. The CDR3 region has the DNA TGTGCCACCAGCAGGGTAGGGGTTGGCGAAAAACTGTTTTTT. Protein sequence: CATSRVGVGEKLFF.

About this clone: The identical CDR3 is also encoded by other nucleotide sequences in the sample. The gene calls are TRBV29-1 and TRBJ2-2; TRBD1 aligns across 8 bases. Germline V lookup: CDR1 SQVTM, CDR2 ANQGSEA. After removal of 4 bases from V and 5 bases from J, the junction contained 0 bases not matched to a gene. This CDR3 region has 12 residues. CDR3 in DNA: TGCAGCGTTGGACAGGGGACCGGGGAGCTGTTTTTT. As protein: CSVGQGTGELFF.

This clone was seen a handful of times. Written as DNA, the CDR3 is TGTGCCAGCAGTGGAGGGGTTTCGTCCGAGACCCAGTACTTC. Protein product: CASSGGVSSETQYF. The V and J genes are TRBV27 and TRBJ2-5; D perhaps matches TRBD2 (6 bases). Trimming cost V 5 bases and J 5 bases, with 15 bases left between them. The CDR3 totals 14 residues. Germline V CDR1 and CDR2: MNHEY, SMNVEV (reference sequence).

The V call is TRBV5-6, the J call TRBJ2-7; no definite D call. Germline V gives CDR1 SGHDT, CDR2 YYEEEE. CDR3 size: 14 residues. The V and J ends lost 4 bases and 2 bases respectively, with 13 bases between them. CDR3 sequence reads: CASSPNGRTYEQYF. In nucleotides, the CDR3 is TGTGCCAGCAGCCCTAACGGGCGGACCTACGAGCAGTACTTC.

CDR3 loop: CATSRDVTEQYF. The CDR3 region has the DNA TGTGCCACCAGCAGAGACGTGACCGAGCAGTACTTC. The chain has TRBV15 and TRBJ2-7; D not certain. This CDR3 has 12 residues. Germline CDR1 and CDR2: LNHNV and YYDKDF (reference sequence). The V end lost 0 bases, the J end lost 6 bases, and 6 bases lay between the germline ends. The full variable domain, with the rest looked up from reference TRBV15 and TRBJ2-7, is DAMVIQNPRYQVTQFGKPVTLSCSQTLNHNVMYWYQQKSSQAPKLLFHYYDKDFNNEADTPDNFQSRRPNTSFCFLDIRSPGLGDTAMYLCATSRDVTEQYFGPGTRLTVT.

The genes are TRBV7-9 and TRBJ2-7; 8 bases fit TRBD2. Unmatched junction bases numbered 13, after V lost 3 bases and J lost 0 bases. There are 18 residues in the CDR3. Germline V gene lookup returns CDR1 SEHNR and CDR2 FQNEAQ (reference sequence). The DNA for the CDR3 is TGTGCCAGCAGCTTCAGGGCTTCCGGGCGGGGGGACTCCTACGAGCAGTACTTC. This sequence encodes CASSFRASGRGDSYEQYF.

The chain employs TRBV7-2 and TRBJ2-1; TRBD1 agrees at 7 bases. CDR3 length equals 14 residues. V shed 5 bases and J 0 bases; nucleotides not matched to a gene: 1. Germline V gene sequence: CDR1 SGHTA, CDR2 FQGNSA. Here the CDR3 DNA reads TGTGCCAGCAGCCGGGACAGCTCCTACAATGAGCAGTTCTTC. This codes for CASSRDSSYNEQFF.

This clone was seen a single time. The chain is built from TRBV30 and TRBJ1-1; weak D call: TRBD1 (5 bases). The CDR3 totals 14 residues. V was clipped by 2 bases and J by 4 bases, with 14 bases between them. Germline values: CDR1 GTSNPN, CDR2 SVGIG (reference sequence). This CDR3 is CAWSRSGRSTEAFF. The CDR3 DNA follows: TGTGCCTGGAGTAGATCAGGGAGAAGCACTGAAGCTTTCTTT.

The chain links TRBV6-6 to TRBJ2-7; 7 positions agree with TRBD1. V shed 5 bases, J shed 3 bases, and the junction held 7 bases outside the gene matches. The CDR3 has 14 amino acids. CDR1 is MNHNY and CDR2 is SVGAGI in the germline V gene (reference sequence). CDR3: CASSQGTAIYEQYF. CDR3 nucleotides: TGTGCCAGCAGTCAGGGGACAGCTATCTACGAGCAGTACTTC.

V and J are TRBV6-6 and TRBJ1-1, with TRBD1 matching over 8 bases. V lost 4 bases, J lost 3 bases, and 4 bases stayed unmatched. The CDR3 consists of 14 residues. Germline CDR1 and CDR2: MNHNY and SVGAGI (reference sequence). The CDR3 coding sequence is TGTGCCAGCAGTTTTACAGGGGGGGACACTGAAGCTTTCTTT. This codes for CASSFTGGDTEAFF.

This sequence joins TRBV4-1 and TRBJ1-2; 8 bases match TRBD1. CDR3 length equals 15 residues. V was pared by 2 bases and J by 4 bases, with 6 bases of the junction left unmatched. Germline CDR1 MGHRA, CDR2 YSYEKL. In nucleotides, the CDR3 is TGCGCCAGCAGCCAACAAGTTGGACAGGGCTATGGCTACACCTTC. This codes for CASSQQVGQGYGYTF.

V gene TRBV30 combines with J gene TRBJ1-1; possible D gene TRBD1, 6 bases. Germline-derived CDR1 and CDR2 are GTSNPN and SVGIG (reference sequence). The CDR3 sequence is 16 residues long. V was trimmed by 1 base and J by 4 bases, leaving 19 bases between them. The CDR3 sequence: CAWSAIYRVWATEAFF. In DNA, the CDR3 is TGTGCCTGGAGTGCTATTTACAGGGTTTGGGCCACTGAAGCTTTCTTT. Full variable domain (remainder filled in from reference TRBV30 and TRBJ1-1): SQTIHQWPATLVQPVGSPLSLECTVEGTSNPNLYWYRQAAGRGLQLLFYSVGIGQISSEVPQNLSASRPQDRQFILSSKKLLLSDSGFYLCAWSAIYRVWATEAFFGQGTRLTVV.